This T cell receptor beta chain was sequenced for a study of regulatory T cells in long-lasting Graves disease (dated by TCRdb to about 2021). A note on the overall study: In the newly diagnosed Graves' disease group, patients had been taking antithyroid drugs for less than 3 months. This study used TCR sequencing and RNA sequencing of peripheral blood to compare persistent Graves' disease patients against newly diagnosed Graves' disease patients. The study took place in China and was registered as a clinical trial. A total of 35 or so samples were covered by TCR sequencing, comprising some 13 persistent and some 20 newly diagnosed Graves' disease patients.

The intended sense of this specimen's time point label: newly diagnosed GD, antithyroid drugs for less than 3 months. For both TCR sequencing and RNA sequencing, RNA was extracted from PBMCs using TRIzol. Graves' disease was diagnosed according to American Thyroid Association guidelines. Patients for the study were recruited at an endocrinology department in Xi'an, China. From each patient, approximately 9 milliliters of peripheral blood was collected into an EDTA anticoagulant tube. PBMCs were isolated by Ficoll Paque Plus density gradient separation without further T cell sorting. An Agilent 2100 Bioanalyzer and agarose gel were used to check RNA quality, and a NanoDrop 2000 was used to measure RNA concentration. As for this clonotype: Its antigen is currently not known. It may be a read error: a sequence one base away is much more abundant.

The method was multiplex PCR. Sequencer: Illumina HiSeq 4000. CDR3 regions were amplified by Arm-PCR with iRepertoire HTBI primers to construct TCR beta libraries. PCR products were gel purified before sequencing. Processing in the source paper ran as follows. Across samples, roughly 60 TRBV and 13 to 15 TRBJ segments were identified and used for gene usage analysis of CDR3 amino acid clonotypes. Filtered high-quality paired reads were merged into contigs using COPE and FqMerger. Contigs were aligned with BLAST to IMGT TRBV, TRBD and TRBJ reference genes, and CDR3 was defined per IMGT. Highly expanded clones were defined as clonotypes with a frequency above 0.1%. Shannon entropy served as the measure of repertoire diversity, while the Gini coefficient captured V-J evenness. Clonotypes shared by more than one individual were considered public. TCRdb's own reprocessing of the public reads used fastp at Q25 and MiXCR and kept productive beta chains. Each CDR3 protein appears once, grouped with its most common genes and DNA. Clone size and V and J calls follow TCRdb, not the original study. For this sample the table gives 320,000 or so distinct CDR3 sequences, of which more than 15% were detected only once. The ten largest clonotypes hold about 38% of the sample.

Overall results and qualifications from the work: Persistent Graves' disease patients showed lower TCR Shannon entropy and fewer highly expanded clones than newly diagnosed patients, suggesting clonal expansion. Only peripheral blood was studied, because thyroid tissue, the primary lesion, was inaccessible. The authors noted that the small sample size was a limitation that may lower accuracy. Persistent patients shared more public clonotypes among themselves (around 2,800) than newly diagnosed patients did (about 900). Sequencing and analysis were restricted to the TCR beta chain.

This sample comprised peripheral blood mononuclear cells (PBMCs), obtained at new diagnosis, from a patient treated with antithyroid drugs. The receptor was isolated from a female donor with Graves disease.

The nucleotide sequence is given as TGTGCCAGCAGCCTATCGGAGGGCGGGAGCTCCTACGAGCAGTACTTC. Its amino acids are CASSLSEGGSSYEQYF. The chain is made from TRBV7-9 and TRBJ2-7; 7 middle bases align to TRBD2. The germline V gene (reference sequence) provides CDR1 SEHNR and CDR2 FQNEAQ. Spanning cysteine to phenylalanine, the CDR3 consists of 16 amino acids. Solely the CDR3 DNA is kept, with 48 bases framed from the first base. After removal of 5 bases from V and 0 bases from J, the junction retains 10 bases not matched to a gene.